The 24 T cell receptor beta chains presented below share a single source sample, sequenced in a study of blood T cell repertoires in COVID-19 (dated by TCRdb to 2018 to 2021). Library preparation was by the immunoSEQ multiplex PCR assay. Drawn from immuneACCESS, this table holds only the in-frame rearrangements with V and J called that TCRdb kept. Clones are partly lost; checked studies trace under half to an unresolved V gene and leave the rest unexplained. For this sample there are roughly 110,000 clones; roughly 81% appear just once. The top ten clones comprise over 1.2% of the sample. Source material: peripheral blood. These receptors were obtained from a man in his forties or fifties with acute or convalescent COVID-19.

The chain couples TRBV9 to TRBJ2-2, with 8 bases identical to TRBD1. From germline, CDR1 is SGDLS and CDR2 YYNGEE. The CDR3 is 15 residues long. Unmatched junction bases numbered 1, after V lost 0 bases and J lost 3 bases. As DNA, the CDR3 is TGTGCCAGCAGCGTAGCGGGACAGGACACCGGGGAGCTGTTTTTT. Translated, it gives CASSVAGQDTGELFF.

The chain employs TRBV28 and TRBJ1-1; a weak D match, TRBD1 (6 bases). Germline V gene sequence: CDR1 MDHEN, CDR2 SYDVKM. V was shortened by 4 bases and J by 0 bases, with 12 bases between the two germline ends. This CDR3 spans 15 amino acids. CDR3 nucleotide sequence: TGTGCCAGCAGTTCCCCTGGGGGCCTGAACACTGAAGCTTTCTTT. This gives the protein CASSSPGGLNTEAFF.

V gene TRBV9 combines with J gene TRBJ2-7; 7 bases agree with TRBD1. Germline V lookup: CDR1 SGDLS, CDR2 YYNGEE. The CDR3 covers 14 residues. With V trimmed by 4 bases and J by 3 bases, 7 bases remained unmatched. The CDR3 sequence: CASSYGTADYEQYF. CDR3 sequence (DNA): TGTGCCAGCAGCTACGGGACAGCGGACTACGAGCAGTACTTC.

The chain couples TRBV20-1 to TRBJ2-2, with a weak D call TRBD1 (7 bases). V was clipped by 5 bases and J by 6 bases, with 25 bases between them. The CDR3 is made up of 17 amino acids. CDR1 and CDR2 (germline): DFQATT, SNEGSKA (reference sequence). CDR3 residues: CSARGGRQGGRSGELFF. CDR3 DNA sequence: TGCAGTGCTCGTGGAGGACGACAGGGAGGCAGATCCGGGGAGCTGTTTTTT.

The genes are TRBV7-9 and TRBJ2-7, with D hard to call. There are 13 residues in the CDR3. Trimming left V 2 bases short and J 2 bases short, with 7 bases between. Germline assignment: CDR1 SEHNR and CDR2 FQNEAQ (reference sequence). The chain's CDR3 is CASSLPYTYEQYF. In DNA, the CDR3 is TGTGCCAGCAGCTTACCCTATACCTACGAGCAGTACTTC. The full variable domain, in which reference TRBV7-9 and TRBJ2-7 provide the parts outside the CDR3, is DTGVSQNPRHKITKRGQNVTFRCDPISEHNRLYWYRQTLGQGPEFLTYFQNEAQLEKSRLLSDRFSAERPKGSFSTLEIQRTEQGDSAMYLCASSLPYTYEQYFGPGTRLTVT.

The rearrangement joins TRBV11-2 to TRBJ2-5, with 12 nucleotides matching TRBD1. This CDR3 spans 15 amino acids. Germline trimming cut 5 bases from V and 8 bases from J; bases unmatched to any gene: 9. Germline V lookup: CDR1 SGHAT, CDR2 FQNNGV. The CDR3 loop is CASSQPGQGAQTQYF. Written as DNA, the CDR3 is TGTGCCAGCAGCCAGCCGGGACAGGGGGCGCAAACCCAGTACTTC. Filled out from reference TRBV11-2 and TRBJ2-5, the complete variable domain reads EAGVAQSPRYKIIEKRQSVAFWCNPISGHATLYWYQQILGQGPKLLIQFQNNGVVDDSQLPKDRFSAERLKGVDSTLKIQPAKLEDSAVYLCASSQPGQGAQTQYFGPGTRLLVL.

The chain joins TRBV5-6 to TRBJ1-2; perhaps TRBD1 as D (6 bases). Germline assignment: CDR1 SGHDT and CDR2 YYEEEE. The CDR3 covers 14 residues. Trimming cost V 4 bases and J 4 bases, with 14 bases left between them. This chain's CDR3 is CASSRSGEGYGYTF. The CDR3 DNA reads TGTGCCAGCAGCCGCTCAGGGGAGGGCTATGGCTACACCTTC.

About this clone: This sample also contains other DNA sequences that code for the same CDR3. The V gene is TRBV6-5, the J gene TRBJ2-5, with 7 bases that match TRBD1. Trimming took 6 bases from V and 5 from J; bases not matched to a gene: 6. This CDR3 spans 13 amino acids. Per the germline V gene, CDR1 is MNHEY and CDR2 is SVGAGI. CDR3 sequence: CASSRDRDETQYF. The CDR3 bases are TGTGCCAGCAGCCGCGACAGGGACGAGACCCAGTACTTC.

In its sample, this clone was seen once. The chain couples TRBV18 to TRBJ2-5; D remains ambiguous. CDR1 and CDR2 from the germline V gene are KGHSH and LQKENI. The CDR3 loop spans 12 amino acids. V lost 2 bases, J lost 5 bases, and 6 bases lay in between. The CDR3 bases are TGTGCCAGCTCACCAGTCGGGGAGACCCAGTACTTC. It encodes CASSPVGETQYF.

J is TRBJ1-2 and V is TRBV11-2; 10 nucleotides match TRBD1. Germline CDR1 SGHAT, CDR2 FQNNGV. The CDR3 runs 16 residues. The junction had 10 bases not matched to a gene; V was cut back by 5 bases and J by 4 bases. Here the CDR3 reads CASSPRGDRGAYGYTF. The CDR3 coding sequence is TGTGCCAGCAGCCCCAGGGGGGACAGGGGAGCCTATGGCTACACCTTC. The complete variable domain, with remaining parts taken from reference TRBV11-2 and TRBJ1-2, reads EAGVAQSPRYKIIEKRQSVAFWCNPISGHATLYWYQQILGQGPKLLIQFQNNGVVDDSQLPKDRFSAERLKGVDSTLKIQPAKLEDSAVYLCASSPRGDRGAYGYTFGSGTRLTVV.

This clone was observed once. The chain joins TRBV6-6 to TRBJ2-3; TRBD1 is a possible D gene (6 bases). The germline V and J ends were trimmed by 6 bases and 0 bases, with 16 bases remaining between them. Germline V lookup: CDR1 MNHNY, CDR2 SVGAGI (reference sequence). The CDR3 totals 16 residues. The CDR3 spells CASRPWTDSSTDTQYF. CDR3 in DNA: TGTGCCAGCAGGCCCTGGACAGACTCTAGCACAGATACGCAGTATTTT.

This clone was counted at least ten times. The chain couples TRBV15 to TRBJ1-2; D might be TRBD1 (6 bases). The germline V gene has CDR1 LNHNV and CDR2 YYDKDF (reference sequence). Trimming pared 3 bases from V and 7 bases from J, leaving 18 bases between. CDR3 length equals 15 residues. DNA of the CDR3: TGTGCCACCAGCAGTGGGAGGGGGACGGCGAGTGGCTACACCTTC. Its protein is CATSSGRGTASGYTF.

The V call is TRBV28, the J call TRBJ2-5; 7 bases agree with TRBD2. The CDR3 loop spans 14 amino acids. CDR1 and CDR2 (germline): MDHEN, SYDVKM. J lost 5 bases, V lost 6 bases, and 9 bases had no gene match. CDR3 residues: CASSGGRLGETQYF. The CDR3 DNA is TGTGCCAGCAGCGGCGGGAGACTTGGGGAGACCCAGTACTTC.

The genes are TRBV5-4 and TRBJ2-3, with 16 nucleotides matching TRBD2. Germline V gene data show CDR1 as SGHNT and CDR2 as YYREEE (reference sequence). Trimming took 4 bases from V and 4 from J; bases not matched to a gene: 6. The CDR3 spans 17 residues. CDR3 nucleotides: TGTGCCAGCAGCGGGACTAGCGGGGGGGCAAAGGCAGATACGCAGTATTTT. Translation gives CASSGTSGGAKADTQYF. Combining the CDR3 with reference TRBV5-4 and TRBJ2-3 gives the whole variable domain ETGVTQSPTHLIKTRGQQVTLRCSSQSGHNTVSWYQQALGQGPQFIFQYYREEENGRGNFPPRFSGLQFPNYSSELNVNALELDDSALYLCASSGTSGGAKADTQYFGPGTRLTVL.

This clone has a single count. The chain uses TRBV9 and TRBJ2-2, with D unresolved. Germline V gene lookup returns CDR1 SGDLS and CDR2 YYNGEE. The CDR3 has 15 amino acids. V was trimmed by 2 bases and J by 1 base, leaving 9 bases between them. Written as DNA, the CDR3 is TGTGCCAGCAGCGTTGGCCGCTTGAACACCGGGGAGCTGTTTTTT. This gives the protein CASSVGRLNTGELFF.

The chain couples TRBV18 to TRBJ2-5; TRBD1 matches at 9 bases. CDR3 length: 16 residues. From germline, CDR1 is KGHSH and CDR2 LQKENI. Trimming removed 6 bases from V and 3 bases from J; junction bases left unmatched: 11. The CDR3 coding sequence is TGTGCCAGCTCCCGGCAGTTGGGGACAGGGAAAGAGACCCAGTACTTC. Translating it yields CASSRQLGTGKETQYF.

The chain couples TRBV11-2 to TRBJ2-1; 11 positions match TRBD2. The V segment lost 5 bases and the J segment 5 bases; nucleotides outside the gene matches: 5. Germline assignment: CDR1 SGHAT and CDR2 FQNNGV. The CDR3 has 15 amino acids. The CDR3 sequence: CASSISGRAHNEQFF. The CDR3 nucleotides are TGTGCCAGCAGCATTAGCGGGAGGGCGCACAATGAGCAGTTCTTC.

V gene TRBV11-2 combines with J gene TRBJ2-2, with 10 bases fitting TRBD2. The V gene end was trimmed by 5 bases and the J gene end by 1 base; junction bases not matched to a gene: 7. Germline CDR1 is SGHAT and CDR2 is FQNNGV. The CDR3 extends over 17 amino acids. The DNA of the CDR3 is TGTGCCAGCAGCCCAAGGATAGCGGGAGGGAACACCGGGGAGCTGTTTTTT. The encoded protein is CASSPRIAGGNTGELFF.

The chain recombines TRBV2 with TRBJ2-1; 8 bases fit TRBD1. The V and J ends lost 6 bases and 9 bases, in that order; junction bases with no gene match: 13. The CDR3 consists of 15 residues. CDR1 SNHLY and CDR2 FYNNEI come from the germline V gene. The CDR3 region is CASSFLRQGSTEQFF. The CDR3 DNA sequence: TGTGCCAGCAGCTTTTTGCGACAGGGGAGTACTGAGCAGTTCTTC.

V is TRBV5-5 and J is TRBJ2-6; D gene unclear. Trimming removed 5 bases at V and 3 bases at J, with 18 bases between. This CDR3 region has 17 residues. CDR1 is SGHKS and CDR2 is YYEKEE in the germline V gene (reference sequence). CDR3 sequence (DNA): TGTGCCAGCAGGGCCCTCCCAATGGCGGTTGGGGCCAACGTCCTGACTTTC. Protein: CASRALPMAVGANVLTF.

CDR3 protein: CASSSDRSGANVLTF. The CDR3 DNA sequence: TGTGCCAGCAGTTCGGACAGATCTGGGGCCAACGTCCTGACTTTC. The chain has TRBV6-5 and TRBJ2-6, with D perhaps matching TRBD1 (6 bases). V was cut by 4 bases and J by 1 base, with 8 bases left in between. Germline CDR1 reads MNHEY; CDR2 reads SVGAGI. The CDR3 runs 15 residues.

This rearrangement joins TRBV3-1 (or the pseudogene TRBV3-2) to TRBJ1-3; possible D gene TRBD1, 6 bases. Germline CDR1 LGHDT, CDR2 YNNKEL (reference sequence). The CDR3 runs 15 residues. V gave up 2 bases and J gave up 2 bases, with 10 bases separating them. This CDR3 is CASSQYRGTGNTIYF. In nucleotides, the CDR3 is TGTGCCAGCAGCCAATATAGGGGGACTGGAAACACCATATATTTT.

The chain couples TRBV7-9 to TRBJ2-5, with no clear D. Trimming pared 6 bases from V and 5 bases from J, leaving 13 bases between. The CDR3 contains 13 residues. Germline V gene data show CDR1 as SEHNR and CDR2 as FQNEAQ (reference sequence). The CDR3 protein is CASRLGASETQYF. CDR3 nucleotides: TGTGCCAGCAGATTGGGCGCAAGCGAGACCCAGTACTTC.

This clone occurred once. This chain links TRBV7-2 with TRBJ2-3, with 9 bases lining up with TRBD2. The CDR3 totals 19 residues. The V gene end was trimmed by 4 bases and the J gene end by 0 bases; junction bases not matched to a gene: 14. In germline, CDR1 is SGHTA, CDR2 FQGNSA. The CDR3 is CASSSLLAGAGLSTDTQYF. CDR3 bases: TGTGCCAGCAGCTCCCTCTTAGCGGGGGCCGGACTAAGCACAGATACGCAGTATTTT.